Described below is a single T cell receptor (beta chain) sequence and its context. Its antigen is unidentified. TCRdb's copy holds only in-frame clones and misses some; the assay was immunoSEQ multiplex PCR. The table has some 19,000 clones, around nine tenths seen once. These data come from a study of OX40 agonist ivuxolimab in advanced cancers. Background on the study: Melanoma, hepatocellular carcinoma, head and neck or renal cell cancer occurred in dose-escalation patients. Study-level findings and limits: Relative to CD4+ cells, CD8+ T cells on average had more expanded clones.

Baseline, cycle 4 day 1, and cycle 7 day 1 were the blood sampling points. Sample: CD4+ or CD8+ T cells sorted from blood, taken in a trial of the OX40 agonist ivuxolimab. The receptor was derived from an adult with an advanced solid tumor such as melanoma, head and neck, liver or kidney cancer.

The CDR3: CASSPTPGNTQYF. CDR3 DNA: TGTGCCAGCAGTCCCACCCCTGGGAATACGCAGTATTTT. The genes are TRBV6-5 and TRBJ2-3; D gene uncertain. Deletions cut 5 bases from V and 7 bases from J, with 13 bases between. There are 13 residues in the CDR3. CDR1 is MNHEY, CDR2 SVGAGI, per germline.